The 31 T cell receptor beta chains reported below all come from one sample, sequenced in a study of cytomegalovirus exposure and HLA in healthy donors. The PCR employed 60 Vbeta primers together with 13 Jbeta primers. The assay was immunoSEQ multiplex PCR, and TCRdb's table has in-frame clones only and misses some. The sample shows 95,000 or so clones, roughly 71% of them seen only once. The sequencing input was PBMCs. The source of these receptors is a woman aged 40 to 49 in good health and CMV-seronegative.

This chain connects TRBV30 to TRBJ1-1; 8 bases are shared with TRBD1. CDR1 and CDR2 (germline): GTSNPN, SVGIG (reference sequence). After removal of 7 bases from V and 8 bases from J, the junction contained 12 bases not matched to a gene. The CDR3 is made up of 13 amino acids. The CDR3 region is CAFKDRVQGEAFF. CDR3 nucleotides: TGTGCCTTTAAGGACAGGGTGCAAGGGGAAGCTTTCTTT.

J is TRBJ2-2 and V is TRBV4-2, with 11 nucleotides matching TRBD2. CDR3 length equals 17 residues. After removal of 4 bases from V and 2 bases from J, the junction contained 6 bases not matched to a gene. Germline CDR1 reads LGHNA; CDR2 reads YNFKEQ. CDR3 sequence reads: CASSRSLAGANTGELFF. The CDR3 bases are TGTGCCAGCAGCCGATCACTAGCGGGGGCCAACACCGGGGAGCTGTTTTTT.

The chain recombines TRBV27 with TRBJ1-3, with D perhaps TRBD1 (6 bases). Germline V gene sequence: CDR1 MNHEY, CDR2 SMNVEV (reference sequence). V was cut by 8 bases and J by 2 bases, with 22 bases left in between. There are 17 residues in the CDR3. The DNA for the CDR3 is TGTGCCAGCGCGAAACTGGGGACACCAAGGGCTGGAAACACCATATATTTT. Translating gives CASAKLGTPRAGNTIYF.

The rearrangement joins TRBV11-2 to TRBJ2-7; TRBD2 agrees at 10 bases. The V gene's germline CDR1 is SGHAT and CDR2 FQNNGV. The CDR3 is 15 residues long. V shed 5 bases and J 4 bases; nucleotides not matched to a gene: 8. CDR3 residues: CASSPELAGRYEQYF. The CDR3 coding sequence is TGTGCCAGCAGCCCCGAACTAGCGGGGAGGTACGAGCAGTACTTC.

The gene calls are TRBV7-9 and TRBJ1-2, with D perhaps matching TRBD1 (6 bases). V lost 5 bases and J 5 bases, leaving 12 bases between the germline ends. CDR3 size: 13 residues. Germline CDR1 SEHNR, CDR2 FQNEAQ (reference sequence). The chain's CDR3 is CASSPRQAYGYTF. The CDR3 nucleotides read TGTGCCAGCAGCCCACGACAGGCGTATGGCTACACCTTC.

V gene TRBV4-1 combines with J gene TRBJ2-2; D call uncertain. The V and J ends lost 4 bases and 0 bases respectively, with 12 bases between them. The CDR3 has 16 residues. Germline V CDR1 and CDR2: MGHRA, YSYEKL. In nucleotides, the CDR3 is TGCGCCAGCAGCCTTGCTAGGAGCGCGAACACCGGGGAGCTGTTTTTT. The encoded protein is CASSLARSANTGELFF.

The rearrangement joins TRBV7-3 to TRBJ1-2; no clear D. The CDR3 contains 13 residues. Trimming stripped 4 bases from V and 8 bases from J, with 14 bases between. Germline-derived CDR1 and CDR2 are SGHTA and FQGTGA. CDR3 residues: CASSYGSPAGYTF. CDR3 nucleotide sequence: TGTGCCAGCAGCTACGGGTCTCCGGCCGGCTACACCTTC.

This clone turned up a few times. The chain employs TRBV10-3 and TRBJ1-1, with a possible D match to TRBD1 (5 bases). V was pared by 5 bases and J by 5 bases, with 9 bases between. The CDR3 loop spans 12 amino acids. Germline V gene lookup returns CDR1 ENHRY and CDR2 SYGVKD. The CDR3 loop reads CAISPGGTEAFF. The CDR3 DNA reads as TGTGCCATCAGTCCCGGGGGAACTGAAGCTTTCTTT.

The V gene is TRBV9, the J gene TRBJ2-2, with D tentatively TRBD1 (6 bases). The CDR3 runs to 16 residues. The V end lost 1 base, the J end lost 1 base, and 11 bases lay between the germline ends. In germline, CDR1 is SGDLS, CDR2 YYNGEE. The CDR3 reads CASSVFGRGNTGELFF. DNA of the CDR3: TGTGCCAGCAGCGTATTCGGCAGGGGGAACACCGGGGAGCTGTTTTTT.

The chain joins TRBV6-1 to TRBJ2-2; weak D call: TRBD1 (5 bases). Germline V CDR1 and CDR2: MNHNS, SASEGT. This CDR3 is built from 15 residues. V was pared by 10 bases and J by 1 base, with 16 bases between. The CDR3 DNA is TGTGCCACGCCGACACCTACAGGGAACACCGGGGAGCTGTTTTTT. Its translation: CATPTPTGNTGELFF.

This clone was found a few times. CDR3 sequence (DNA): TGTGCCAGCAGCTTCCAGGGCGGCTACACCTTC. It translates to CASSFQGGYTF. This chain uses TRBV5-6 with TRBJ1-2, with TRBD1 as a possible D gene (5 bases). V was clipped by 2 bases and J by 8 bases, with 7 bases between them. Per the germline V gene, CDR1 is SGHDT and CDR2 is YYEEEE. The CDR3 is made up of 11 amino acids.

The V call is TRBV19, the J call TRBJ2-5, with D perhaps matching TRBD1 (5 bases). This CDR3 has 12 amino acids. Germline loops: CDR1 LNHDA, CDR2 SQIVND (reference sequence). V was cut by 6 bases and J by 4 bases, with 9 bases left in between. This CDR3 reads CASSDRSETQYF. CDR3 DNA: TGTGCCAGTAGCGACAGATCAGAGACCCAGTACTTC.

The chain combines TRBV6-1 with TRBJ2-7; 9 nucleotides agree with TRBD1. From germline, CDR1 is MNHNS and CDR2 SASEGT. This CDR3 is 15 amino acids long. V dropped 4 bases and J dropped 6; count of bases not matched to a gene: 10. The CDR3, as DNA: TGTGCCAGCAGTGCCGTCCCGGGACAGGGTTCCGAGCAGTACTTC. This translates into CASSAVPGQGSEQYF.

The sample holds one count of this clone. The chain uses TRBV9 and TRBJ2-1; maybe TRBD2 (5 bases). Germline CDR1 SGDLS, CDR2 YYNGEE. V was cut by 0 bases and J by 0 bases, with 10 bases left in between. The CDR3 covers 16 residues. DNA of the CDR3: TGTGCCAGCAGCGTAGCTCTGGGGAGCTCCTACAATGAGCAGTTCTTC. It is translated as CASSVALGSSYNEQFF.

This clone occurred a few times. No conserved phenylalanine or tryptophan ends this CDR3, so it is likely a read error. This rearrangement joins TRBV6-1 to TRBJ1-4; D not resolved. The V end was cut by 2 bases, the J end by 5 bases, with 9 bases between. The germline gives CDR1 MNHNS, CDR2 SASEGT. The length of the CDR3 is 14 residues. CDR3 sequence (DNA): TGTGCCAGCAGTGAACAGGCAGTGAATGAAAAACTGTTTGTT. Translated, it gives CASSEQAVNEKLFV.

This chain joins TRBV10-3 and TRBJ2-5; TRBD2 matches 9 bases. This CDR3 contains 17 residues. CDR1 is ENHRY and CDR2 is SYGVKD in the germline V gene. The V segment lost 0 bases and the J segment 1 base; nucleotides outside the gene matches: 6. CDR3 nucleotides: TGTGCCATCAGTGAGTCAGGCGGGGGGGGGCCCCAAGAGACCCAGTACTTC. Translating it yields CAISESGGGGPQETQYF.

The chain combines TRBV7-3 with TRBJ1-1; 8 bases are a match to TRBD1. The CDR3 runs 12 residues. V trimming: 3 bases; J trimming: 7 bases; junction bases outside the gene matches: 1. The germline CDR1 and CDR2 sequences are SGHTA and FQGTGA. The CDR3, as DNA: TGTGCCAGCAGCTTGACAGGGGATGAAGCTTTCTTT. Protein: CASSLTGDEAFF.

The rearrangement joins TRBV5-1 to TRBJ2-3; 12 nucleotides match TRBD2. Per germline, CDR1 SGHRS and CDR2 YFSETQ. CDR3 length: 17 residues. Germline trimming cut 4 bases from V and 0 bases from J; bases unmatched to any gene: 6. The CDR3 protein is CASSVTSGGTSTDTQYF. In DNA form, the CDR3 reads TGCGCCAGCAGCGTGACTAGCGGGGGCACTAGCACAGATACGCAGTATTTT.

The chain employs TRBV5-4 and TRBJ2-3, with 9 bases matching TRBD2. CDR1 SGHNT and CDR2 YYREEE come from the germline V gene (reference sequence). The V segment lost 2 bases and the J segment 3 bases; nucleotides outside the gene matches: 4. The CDR3 contains 15 residues. This chain's CDR3 is CASSFTAGGTDTQYF. The CDR3 DNA reads as TGTGCCAGCAGCTTTACAGCGGGGGGAACAGATACGCAGTATTTT. The complete variable domain, with remaining parts taken from reference TRBV5-4 and TRBJ2-3, reads ETGVTQSPTHLIKTRGQQVTLRCSSQSGHNTVSWYQQALGQGPQFIFQYYREEENGRGNFPPRFSGLQFPNYSSELNVNALELDDSALYLCASSFTAGGTDTQYFGPGTRLTVL.

V usage is TRBV4-2 and J usage is TRBJ2-1, with 10 bases fitting TRBD2. The CDR3 has 16 amino acids. Losses at the gene ends were 1 base for V and 3 bases for J; bases not matched to a gene: 3. CDR1 is LGHNA and CDR2 is YNFKEQ in the germline V gene. CDR3 nucleotide sequence: TGTGCCAGCAGCCAAGTAAGCGGGGGGGACTACAATGAGCAGTTCTTC. Its translation: CASSQVSGGDYNEQFF.

The genes are TRBV7-9 and TRBJ1-4, with D unresolved. Germline V gene sequence: CDR1 SEHNR, CDR2 FQNEAQ (reference sequence). V lost 4 bases and J 7 bases, leaving 10 bases between the germline ends. The CDR3 has 13 amino acids. CDR3 region: CASSSSEAEKLFF. The CDR3 DNA reads TGTGCCAGCAGCTCATCCGAGGCTGAAAAACTGTTTTTT.

The CDR3 DNA sequence: TGTGCCAGCAGTGACTTCCGTCTTGCGAGGGTCTATTCACCCCTCCACTTT. Its protein product is CASSDFRLARVYSPLHF. J is TRBJ1-6 and V is TRBV6-1; D unclear. From germline, CDR1 is MNHNS and CDR2 SASEGT. This CDR3 spans 17 amino acids. V lost 3 bases and J lost 8, with 20 bases in between.

In its sample, this clone was seen a few times. This chain links TRBV28 with TRBJ1-2, with 9 bases lining up with TRBD1. The CDR3 consists of 17 residues. Germline-derived CDR1 and CDR2 are MDHEN and SYDVKM. V shed 8 bases, J shed 4 bases, and the junction held 17 bases outside the gene matches. CDR3 amino acids: CASRSPGTGSRSYGYTF. The CDR3 bases are TGTGCCAGCCGTTCGCCCGGGACAGGGTCTCGGAGCTATGGCTACACCTTC.

Details on this clone: Here the CDR3 omits its conserved ending phenylalanine or tryptophan, so a read error is the likely source. The genes are TRBV11-2 and TRBJ2-7; possibly TRBD1 for D (6 bases). The germline gives CDR1 SGHAT, CDR2 FQNNGV. V shed 2 bases and J shed 4 bases, with 9 bases lying between them. This CDR3 region has 13 residues. The CDR3 spells CASSLTGLYEQYL. The CDR3 bases are TGTGCCAGCAGCTTAACAGGGTTATACGAGCAGTACCTC.

The chain couples TRBV5-6 to TRBJ1-2; 11 nucleotides line up with TRBD1. This CDR3 comprises 16 residues. CDR1 is SGHDT and CDR2 is YYEEEE in the germline V gene. Trimming took 0 bases from V and 5 from J; bases not matched to a gene: 6. CDR3 amino acids: CASSLAVGTGGYGYTF. For the CDR3, the DNA is TGTGCCAGCAGCTTGGCCGTTGGGACAGGGGGGTATGGCTACACCTTC.

This rearrangement joins TRBV28 to TRBJ1-5; D might be TRBD1 (5 bases). V shed 6 bases and J shed 11 bases, with 11 bases lying between them. Germline CDR1 reads MDHEN; CDR2 reads SYDVKM. The CDR3 sequence is 11 residues long. CDR3 protein: CASRGRRAQHF. The CDR3 nucleotides are TGTGCCAGCAGGGGACGGAGGGCCCAGCATTTT.

The chain is built from TRBV29-1 and TRBJ2-1; the match to TRBD1 covers 11 bases. The V gene end was trimmed by 5 bases and the J gene end by 10 bases; junction bases not matched to a gene: 13. This CDR3 has 15 residues. In germline, CDR1 is SQVTM, CDR2 ANQGSEA. The CDR3 DNA sequence: TGCAGCGTTCCAGGGGCGGACAGGGGGCGTCGGGAGCAGTTCTTC. Translation: CSVPGADRGRREQFF.

The V gene is TRBV7-6, the J gene TRBJ1-6, with 7 positions matching TRBD1. Losses at the gene ends were 6 bases for V and 7 bases for J; bases not matched to a gene: 3. Germline V CDR1 and CDR2: SGHVS, FNYEAQ. CDR3 size: 13 residues. The CDR3 sequence is CASSSGQNSPLHF. The CDR3 region has the DNA TGTGCCAGCAGTTCGGGACAGAATTCACCCCTCCACTTT.

V is TRBV7-2 and J is TRBJ2-7, with 9 positions matching TRBD1. Germline CDR1 reads SGHTA; CDR2 reads FQGNSA. The CDR3 contains 14 residues. Losses at the gene ends were 1 base for V and 4 bases for J; bases not matched to a gene: 2. The CDR3 DNA reads as TGTGCCAGCAGCTTAGACAGGGGGCAATACGAGCAGTACTTC. The encoded protein is CASSLDRGQYEQYF.

The rearrangement uses TRBV7-3 and TRBJ2-3, with D tentatively TRBD2 (6 bases). Germline V gene data show CDR1 as SGHTA and CDR2 as FQGTGA. V was shortened by 2 bases and J by 1 base, with 13 bases between the two germline ends. CDR3 length equals 16 residues. The chain's CDR3 is CASSLDGLAGTDTQYF. The CDR3 nucleotides are TGTGCCAGCAGCTTAGATGGGTTAGCGGGCACAGATACGCAGTATTTT.

The genes are TRBV4-2 and TRBJ2-6; D is unresolved. CDR1 is LGHNA and CDR2 is YNFKEQ in the germline V gene. This CDR3 region has 17 residues. Trimming stripped 0 bases from V and 2 bases from J, with 11 bases between. This chain's CDR3 is CASSQDILAAGANVLTF. The CDR3 coding sequence is TGTGCCAGCAGCCAAGATATCCTGGCGGCTGGGGCCAACGTCCTGACTTTC.